These 23 T cell receptor beta chains originate from one sample sequenced in a study of blood T cells in healthy people across ages. Alongside a J-beta primer mix, a sample-barcoded 5' primer served in a second PCR lasting 7 to 11 cycles. Via MiXCR, TCRdb re-called the 5' RACE reads, giving one row per CDR3 protein. The table shows around 1.7 million distinct CDR3 sequences, with about 30% occurring only once. Sequenced input: blood. The source of these receptors is a young woman in good health.

This chain joins TRBV7-8 and TRBJ2-1; D unclear. This CDR3 spans 15 amino acids. V lost 5 bases, J lost 6 bases, and 17 bases lay in between. Germline loops: CDR1 SGHVS, CDR2 FQNEAQ. CDR3 protein: CASSPLRLPPNEQFF. The CDR3 nucleotides read TGTGCCAGCAGCCCCCTGCGGCTCCCTCCCAATGAGCAGTTCTTC. Full variable domain (outside the CDR3, taken from reference TRBV7-8 and TRBJ2-1): GAGVSQSPRYKVAKRGQDVALRCDPISGHVSLFWYQQALGQGPEFLTYFQNEAQLDKSGLPSDRFFAERPEGSVSTLKIQRTQQEDSAVYLCASSPLRLPPNEQFFGPGTRLTVL.

This clonotype was counted once. At one boundary the junction diverges from the germline segment, which might be a read error. The V gene is TRBV28, the J gene TRBJ1-5; D gene ambiguous. The CDR3 is 17 residues long. Germline values: CDR1 MDHEN, CDR2 SYDVKM. CDR3 DNA: TGTGCCAGCAGTTTAACGAGGGAGACGGATAGCAATCAGCCCGAGCATTTT. This encodes CASSLTRETDSNQPEHF.

A few counts support this clonotype. This chain links TRBV12-3 or TRBV12-4 with TRBJ2-1; D possibly corresponds to TRBD1 (6 bases). The CDR3 loop spans 15 amino acids. The V and J ends lost 5 bases and 6 bases respectively, with 17 bases between them. CDR3 sequence: CASSTLRGPFNEQFF. The DNA for the CDR3 is TGTGCCAGCAGTACCCTCAGGGGCCCCTTCAATGAGCAGTTCTTC.

The V and J genes are TRBV25-1 and TRBJ2-3; 9 bases fit TRBD2. The CDR3 has 14 residues. Germline CDR1 and CDR2: MGHDK and SYGVNS. Trimming at V came to 3 bases and at J to 4 bases, leaving 2 bases not matched to a gene. The CDR3 DNA follows: TGTGCCAGCAGTGATGGGACTAGCCCAGATACGCAGTATTTT. Translated, it gives CASSDGTSPDTQYF.

This chain joins TRBV20-1 and TRBJ2-2, with TRBD2 as a possible D gene (5 bases). This CDR3 region has 14 residues. Germline assignment: CDR1 DFQATT and CDR2 SNEGSKA (reference sequence). V gave up 3 bases and J gave up 3 bases, with 11 bases separating them. CDR3 DNA: TGCAGTGCTAGGTCTAGCCGGCACACCGGGGAGCTGTTTTTT. It encodes CSARSSRHTGELFF.

This clonotype was seen a handful of times. The chain recombines TRBV14 with TRBJ1-6; D not resolved. The germline CDR1 and CDR2 sequences are SGHDN and FVKESK. The CDR3 is made up of 14 amino acids. Trimming cost V 1 base and J 9 bases, with 10 bases left between them. CDR3 sequence: CASSQGGVGSPLHF. For the CDR3, the DNA is TGTGCCAGCAGCCAAGGCGGTGTGGGTTCACCCCTCCACTTT.

The J gene is TRBJ2-1, the V gene TRBV5-1; 8 nucleotides line up with TRBD2. After removal of 3 bases from V and 9 bases from J, the junction contained 11 bases not matched to a gene. The CDR3 has 15 residues. Germline CDR1 is SGHRS and CDR2 is YFSETQ. The DNA of the CDR3 is TGCGCCAGCAGCTCGGGACGGGGGGGCGGAGGTGAGCAGTTCTTC. Residues: CASSSGRGGGGEQFF.

The V call is TRBV2, the J call TRBJ2-2; D tentatively fits TRBD1 or TRBD2 (5 bases each). The V gene lost 6 bases and the J gene lost 5 bases, with 16 bases spanning the gap. The germline V gene has CDR1 SNHLY and CDR2 FYNNEI. The CDR3 consists of 15 residues. The CDR3 is CASSLGTVSTGELFF. The CDR3 DNA reads TGTGCCAGCAGCCTAGGGACCGTTTCTACCGGGGAGCTGTTTTTT.

Note on this clonotype: This may be a read error: a much more frequent sequence differs by one nucleotide. This chain uses TRBV25-1 with TRBJ2-1, with D hard to call. Trimming stripped 11 bases from V and 8 bases from J, with 10 bases between. This CDR3 region has 10 residues. The germline V gene encodes CDR1 MGHDK and CDR2 SYGVNS. CDR3 residues: CACMGYEQFF. CDR3 DNA sequence: TGTGCCTGTATGGGGTATGAGCAGTTCTTC. The full variable domain, completed using reference TRBV25-1 and TRBJ2-1, is EADIYQTPRYLVIGTGKKITLECSQTMGHDKMYWYQQDPGMELHLIHYSYGVNSTEKGDLSSESTVSRIRTEHFPLTLESARPSHTSQYLCACMGYEQFFGPGTRLTVL.

The table lists this clonotype with many counts. The chain recombines TRBV6-5 with TRBJ2-7; 8 nucleotides agree with TRBD2. The V gene end was trimmed by 3 bases and the J gene end by 2 bases; junction bases not matched to a gene: 9. The germline gives CDR1 MNHEY, CDR2 SVGAGI. CDR3 size: 16 residues. CDR3 nucleotides: TGTGCCAGCAGTTATGGGGCGGGGGGCCCAGCCTACGAGCAGTACTTC. It codes for CASSYGAGGPAYEQYF.

The chain is built from TRBV14 and TRBJ2-7, with D tentatively TRBD2 (7 bases). Near its end, the DNA agrees better with TRBJ2-5, so the J call may be wrong. CDR3 length: 16 amino acids. Germline loops: CDR1 SGHDN, CDR2 FVKESK. DNA for the CDR3: TGTGCCAGCAGCCCCCCCTCGGGGGGCGTAAGAGAGACCCAGTACTTC. Translation gives CASSPPSGGVRETQYF.

This clonotype was seen ten or more times. The chain recombines TRBV20-1 with TRBJ2-7; 10 bases fit TRBD2. In germline, CDR1 is DFQATT, CDR2 SNEGSKA (reference sequence). The V segment lost 0 bases and the J segment 6 bases; nucleotides outside the gene matches: 8. This CDR3 is built from 15 residues. The CDR3 DNA reads as TGCAGTGCTAGAGATCTTAGCGGGAGGACATTCGAGCAGTACTTC. Amino acids: CSARDLSGRTFEQYF.

The genes are TRBV18 and TRBJ1-5; D ambiguous. V was clipped by 4 bases and J by 3 bases, with 10 bases between them. Germline assignment: CDR1 KGHSH and CDR2 LQKENI. The length of the CDR3 is 14 residues. CDR3 nucleotides: TGTGCCAGCTCACAGCTAGACACCAATCAGCCCCAGCATTTT. Encoded protein: CASSQLDTNQPQHF.

This clonotype was counted a few times. The chain links TRBV2 to TRBJ2-7; D might be TRBD1 or TRBD2, each matching 5 bases. Germline V lookup: CDR1 SNHLY, CDR2 FYNNEI. The CDR3 is 13 amino acids. The germline V and J ends were trimmed by 7 bases and 2 bases, with 12 bases remaining between them. CDR3 sequence: CASTTGTTYEQYF. The CDR3 region has the DNA TGTGCCAGCACCACCGGGACGACCTACGAGCAGTACTTC.

This clonotype was detected a few times. This chain uses TRBV6-6 with TRBJ2-7; D unresolved. Germline V CDR1 and CDR2: MNHNY, SVGAGI (reference sequence). V lost 0 bases, J lost 1 base, and 10 bases lay in between. The CDR3 consists of 15 residues. The CDR3 protein is CASSYSRGNSYEQYF. CDR3 DNA sequence: TGTGCCAGCAGTTACTCCCGTGGAAATTCCTACGAGCAGTACTTC.

This clonotype has just a few counts. V gene TRBV20-1 combines with J gene TRBJ2-2; weak D call: TRBD2 (6 bases). Trimming left V 3 bases short and J 4 bases short, with 12 bases between. The CDR3 totals 14 residues. Germline values: CDR1 DFQATT, CDR2 SNEGSKA (reference sequence). CDR3 residues: CSASPGRGTGELFF. Here the CDR3 DNA reads TGCAGTGCTAGTCCCGGGAGAGGCACCGGGGAGCTGTTTTTT.

This clonotype appeared many times. The chain recombines TRBV20-1 with TRBJ2-4, with 9 positions matching TRBD1. There are 15 residues in the CDR3. V lost 7 bases and J lost 3; bases outside the gene matches: 10. Germline V CDR1 and CDR2: DFQATT, SNEGSKA (reference sequence). CDR3 in amino acids: CSVPDRGRGKNIQYF. The CDR3 DNA follows: TGCAGTGTTCCGGACAGGGGAAGAGGCAAAAACATTCAGTACTTC.

This clonotype was picked up a small number of times. V and J are TRBV20-1 and TRBJ2-7; 7 bases map to TRBD1. Per the germline V gene, CDR1 is DFQATT and CDR2 is SNEGSKA (reference sequence). CDR3 size: 12 residues. Trimming cost V 6 bases and J 5 bases; bases outside gene matches: 7. CDR3 coding DNA: TGCAGTGCCCCAGGACAGGTGGACGAGCAGTACTTC. As protein: CSAPGQVDEQYF.

This clonotype came up a few times. The rearrangement uses TRBV7-2 and TRBJ1-6; 9 nucleotides line up with TRBD1. V lost 3 bases and J lost 14; bases outside the gene matches: 8. The CDR3 extends over 14 amino acids. Germline values: CDR1 SGHTA, CDR2 FQGNSA. CDR3 DNA sequence: TGTGCCAGCAGCTTCGGGACAGGGAAGGCCACCCTCCACTTT. Amino acid sequence: CASSFGTGKATLHF. Together with reference TRBV7-2 and TRBJ1-6, the CDR3 gives the full variable domain: GAGVSQSPSNKVTEKGKDVELRCDPISGHTALYWYRQSLGQGLEFLIYFQGNSAPDKSGLPSDRFSAERTGGSVSTLTIQRTQQEDSAVYLCASSFGTGKATLHFGNGTRLTVT.

This clonotype was observed at least ten times. The chain joins TRBV28 to TRBJ2-5, with TRBD1 matching over 8 bases. Germline loops: CDR1 MDHEN, CDR2 SYDVKM. J gave up 5 bases and V 6 bases, and 8 bases lay outside the gene matches. This CDR3 region has 14 residues. For the CDR3, the DNA is TGTGCCAGCAGCTACCGGACAGGGCGGGAGACCCAGTACTTC. It codes for CASSYRTGRETQYF. Variable domain in full (rest from reference TRBV28 and TRBJ2-5): DVKVTQSSRYLVKRTGEKVFLECVQDMDHENMFWYRQDPGLGLRLIYFSYDVKMKEKGDIPEGYSVSREKKERFSLILESASTNQTSMYLCASSYRTGRETQYFGPGTRLLVL.

There are a few counts of this clonotype. V and J are TRBV29-1 and TRBJ1-5; 7 nucleotides agree with TRBD1. The length of the CDR3 is 14 residues. With 6 bases clipped from V and 0 bases from J, the junction kept 5 bases outside the gene matches. Germline V gene sequence: CDR1 SQVTM, CDR2 ANQGSEA. The CDR3 DNA reads TGCAGCGTCCTGACAGGGACTAGCAATCAGCCCCAGCATTTT. Its translation: CSVLTGTSNQPQHF.

This clonotype occurred a few times. CDR3: CASSSRGVDRNEQFF. Here the CDR3 DNA reads TGTGCCAGCAGTTCCCGGGGTGTCGACAGAAATGAGCAGTTCTTC. The rearrangement uses TRBV28 and TRBJ2-1; D may be TRBD1 or TRBD2 (5 bases each). V was clipped by 4 bases and J by 7 bases, with 17 bases between them. Germline loops: CDR1 MDHEN, CDR2 SYDVKM. This CDR3 has 15 amino acids.

This clonotype was detected ten times or more. The chain employs TRBV6-4 and TRBJ2-1; unclear D gene. Germline lookup yields CDR1 MRHNA and CDR2 SNTAGT. This CDR3 contains 15 residues. V lost 4 bases and J lost 0, with 10 bases in between. The CDR3 loop reads CASSVELFSYNEQFF. CDR3 nucleotides: TGTGCCAGCAGTGTTGAGCTGTTCTCCTACAATGAGCAGTTCTTC.